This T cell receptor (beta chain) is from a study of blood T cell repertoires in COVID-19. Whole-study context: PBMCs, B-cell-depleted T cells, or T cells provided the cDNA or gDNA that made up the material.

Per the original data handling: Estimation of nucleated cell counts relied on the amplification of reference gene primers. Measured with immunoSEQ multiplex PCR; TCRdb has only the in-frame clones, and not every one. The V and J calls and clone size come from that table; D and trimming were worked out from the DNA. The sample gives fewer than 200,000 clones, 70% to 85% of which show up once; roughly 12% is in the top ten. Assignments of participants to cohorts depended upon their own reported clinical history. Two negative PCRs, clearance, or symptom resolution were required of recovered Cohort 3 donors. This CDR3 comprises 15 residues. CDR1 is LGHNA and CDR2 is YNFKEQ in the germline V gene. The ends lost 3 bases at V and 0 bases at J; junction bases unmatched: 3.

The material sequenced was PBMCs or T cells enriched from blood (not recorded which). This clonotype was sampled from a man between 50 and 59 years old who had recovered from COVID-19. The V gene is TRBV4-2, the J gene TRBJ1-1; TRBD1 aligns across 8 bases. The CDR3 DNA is TGTGCCAGCAGCCACGAACAGGGGGTGAACACTGAAGCTTTCTTT. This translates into CASSHEQGVNTEAFF.